Presented here are 20 T cell receptor beta chains from one specimen sequenced in a study of OX40 agonist ivuxolimab in advanced cancers. Receptor amplification or capture employed the immunoSEQ multiplex PCR assay. The source is immuneACCESS, and TCRdb retained only in-frame sequences with V and J called. Part of the clones is not carried over; for the studies checked, unresolved V genes explain less than half of this, and the remainder is unexplained. Present in this sample are about 49,000 clones, approximately 81% of which were seen just once. The ten biggest clones cover approximately 20% of the sample. The sample consisted of CD4+ or CD8+ T cells sorted from blood, taken in a trial of the OX40 agonist ivuxolimab. The receptors originated from an adult with an advanced solid tumor such as melanoma, head and neck, liver or kidney cancer.

This chain links TRBV23-1 with TRBJ1-2; tentative D call: TRBD1 (6 bases). TRBV23-1 has ORF status, its function being uncertain. V was trimmed by 2 bases and J by 4 bases, leaving 11 bases between them. The CDR3 contains 14 residues. The CDR3 sequence: CASSQDRWGYGYTF. CDR3 DNA: TGCGCCAGCAGTCAAGACAGGTGGGGCTATGGCTACACCTTC.

The V gene is TRBV13, the J gene TRBJ1-1; D call uncertain. The CDR3 length is 15 residues. V gave up 5 bases and J gave up 4 bases, with 17 bases separating them. Germline CDR1 PRHDT, CDR2 FYEKMQ (reference sequence). The DNA of the CDR3 is TGTGCCAGCAGCCCAACCCCAAAGAGCGGCACTGAAGCTTTCTTT. It yields the protein CASSPTPKSGTEAFF. Drawing the rest from reference TRBV13 and TRBJ1-1, the complete variable domain is AAGVIQSPRHLIKEKRETATLKCYPIPRHDTVYWYQQGPGQDPQFLISFYEKMQSDKGSIPDRFSAQQFSDYHSELNMSSLELGDSALYFCASSPTPKSGTEAFFGQGTRLTVV.

This rearrangement joins TRBV7-2 to TRBJ1-1, with D possibly matching TRBD1 (6 bases). There are 14 residues in the CDR3. V was shortened by 5 bases and J by 1 base, with 11 bases between the two germline ends. CDR1 and CDR2 (germline): SGHTA, FQGNSA. The CDR3: CASSPPTGNTEAFF. The CDR3, as DNA: TGTGCCAGCAGCCCTCCGACAGGGAACACTGAAGCTTTCTTT.

Many counts were recorded for this clone. V usage is TRBV2 and J usage is TRBJ1-1, with D unresolved. The length of the CDR3 is 11 residues. The ends were cut back, 6 bases at V and 4 bases at J, with 6 bases in the middle. The germline V gene encodes CDR1 SNHLY and CDR2 FYNNEI. The CDR3 DNA reads as TGTGCCAGCAGGGAGGGCACTGAAGCTTTCTTT. Residues: CASREGTEAFF. Together with reference TRBV2 and TRBJ1-1, the CDR3 gives the full variable domain: EPEVTQTPSHQVTQMGQEVILRCVPISNHLYFYWYRQILGQKVEFLVSFYNNEISEKSEIFDDQFSVERPDGSNFTLKIRSTKLEDSAMYFCASREGTEAFFGQGTRLTVV.

This sequence joins TRBV6-5 and TRBJ1-2; D possibly corresponds to TRBD1 (5 bases). Germline values: CDR1 MNHEY, CDR2 SVGAGI. The CDR3 spans 15 residues. Trimming took off 2 bases at V and 6 bases at J, with 16 bases between the two ends. In nucleotides, the CDR3 is TGTGCCAGCAGTTACAGGATAGGGGATGACGATGGCTACACCTTC. It is translated as CASSYRIGDDDGYTF.

The CDR3 DNA is TGCGCCAGCAGCCGATGGGGGGCAGACTACGAGCAGTACTTC. Translation: CASSRWGADYEQYF. This chain joins TRBV4-1 and TRBJ2-5, with D possibly called TRBD1 or TRBD2 (6 bases each). The J call may be in error: the DNA end matches TRBJ2-7 better. The CDR3 loop spans 14 amino acids. The germline V gene encodes CDR1 MGHRA and CDR2 YSYEKL.

The V call is TRBV27, the J call TRBJ2-3, with D unclear. The CDR3 consists of 15 residues. CDR1 MNHEY and CDR2 SMNVEV come from the germline V gene (reference sequence). Trimming took off 6 bases at V and 4 bases at J, with 17 bases between the two ends. In DNA, the CDR3 is TGTGCCAGCAGACCCCCCGGGCTATCGTCAGATACGCAGTATTTT. This encodes CASRPPGLSSDTQYF.

This sequence joins TRBV4-3 and TRBJ1-5, with no clear D. The CDR3 runs 14 residues. V lost 0 bases, J lost 2 bases, and 5 bases lay in between. Per germline, CDR1 LGHNA and CDR2 YSLEER. CDR3 region: CASSQDPGNQPQHF. CDR3 coding DNA: TGCGCCAGCAGCCAAGATCCAGGCAATCAGCCCCAGCATTTT.

V and J are TRBV7-9 and TRBJ1-5; 8 bases fit TRBD1. This CDR3 has 15 amino acids. CDR1 and CDR2 (germline): SEHNR, FQNEAQ (reference sequence). The V gene end was trimmed by 5 bases and the J gene end by 2 bases; junction bases not matched to a gene: 5. CDR3: CASSPGGQGNQPQHF. In DNA form, the CDR3 reads TGTGCCAGCAGCCCGGGGGGACAGGGCAATCAGCCCCAGCATTTT.

J is TRBJ2-7 and V is TRBV5-5; 8 positions agree with TRBD2. Germline V gene lookup returns CDR1 SGHKS and CDR2 YYEKEE (reference sequence). The CDR3 spans 14 residues. The junction had 3 bases not matched to a gene; V was cut back by 0 bases and J by 4 bases. The CDR3 DNA reads as TGTGCCAGCAGCTTGGGTAGCGGGGAGTACGAGCAGTACTTC. Its protein is CASSLGSGEYEQYF.

The chain combines TRBV7-9 with TRBJ2-5; 10 bases align to TRBD2. The CDR3 extends over 14 amino acids. V lost 5 bases to trimming and J lost 3 bases; unmatched junction nucleotides: 3. Germline CDR1 is SEHNR and CDR2 is FQNEAQ (reference sequence). DNA for the CDR3: TGTGCCAGCAGCACTAGCGGGGAAAAAGAGACCCAGTACTTC. Translating it yields CASSTSGEKETQYF.

The chain joins TRBV10-1 to TRBJ1-3; D unclear. CDR1 WNHNN and CDR2 SYGVQD come from the germline V gene (reference sequence). This CDR3 is 14 amino acids long. The ends were cut back, 1 base at V and 0 bases at J, with 4 bases in the middle. DNA for the CDR3: TGCGCCAGCAGTGAGTTCGTCTCTGGAAACACCATATATTTT. It is translated as CASSEFVSGNTIYF.

J is TRBJ1-1 and V is TRBV5-4, with D unclear. This CDR3 region has 13 residues. The germline gives CDR1 SGHNT, CDR2 YYREEE (reference sequence). Trimming shortened V by 7 bases and J by 3 bases, and 13 bases separated the two germline ends. CDR3 amino acids: CASLDPSYTEAFF. Here the CDR3 DNA reads TGTGCCAGCTTGGACCCCTCTTACACTGAAGCTTTCTTT.

This chain links TRBV19 with TRBJ1-5; D ambiguous. CDR1 and CDR2 (germline): LNHDA, SQIVND (reference sequence). V was cut by 0 bases and J by 5 bases, with 11 bases left in between. There are 15 residues in the CDR3. The CDR3 bases are TGTGCCAGTAGTATAGATGACTCCCGCGATCAGCCCCAGCATTTT. As protein: CASSIDDSRDQPQHF.

J is TRBJ1-1 and V is TRBV10-1, with 8 bases identical to TRBD1. This CDR3 has 13 amino acids. The germline V gene has CDR1 WNHNN and CDR2 SYGVQD (reference sequence). The J segment lost 5 bases and the V segment lost 7 bases, leaving 6 bases of the junction unmatched. CDR3 DNA sequence: TGCGCCAGCATGGGGACAGGATTTACTGAAGCTTTCTTT. It specifies CASMGTGFTEAFF.

Only one count was recorded for this clone. The chain carries TRBV11-2 and TRBJ2-7, with D perhaps TRBD1 (5 bases). The length of the CDR3 is 13 residues. Germline lookup yields CDR1 SGHAT and CDR2 FQNNGV. Deletions cut 5 bases from V and 0 bases from J, with 8 bases between. CDR3 bases: TGTGCCAGCAGCGTCCAGGGCTCCTACGAGCAGTACTTC. As protein: CASSVQGSYEQYF.

This clone was counted once. This chain links TRBV6-5 with TRBJ1-4; 8 bases are a match to TRBD1. This CDR3 has 14 amino acids. V shed 6 bases and J 6 bases; nucleotides not matched to a gene: 6. Germline CDR1 and CDR2: MNHEY and SVGAGI. In nucleotides, the CDR3 is TGTGCCAGCAGAAACGGACAGGGTTATGAAAAACTGTTTTTT. Amino acids: CASRNGQGYEKLFF.

This rearrangement joins TRBV7-3 to TRBJ2-3, with D unresolved. Germline V gene data show CDR1 as SGHTA and CDR2 as FQGTGA. The CDR3 extends over 11 amino acids. Trimming stripped 2 bases from V and 6 bases from J, with 3 bases between. The CDR3 DNA is TGTGCCAGCAGCTTACTGGATACGCAGTATTTT. Residues: CASSLLDTQYF. The full variable domain, its missing parts supplied by reference TRBV7-3 and TRBJ2-3, is GAGVSQTPSNKVTEKGKYVELRCDPISGHTALYWYRQSLGQGPEFLIYFQGTGAADDSGLPNDRFFAVRPEGSVSTLKIQRTERGDSAVYLCASSLLDTQYFGPGTRLTVL.

As regards this clone: The junction departs from germline at one end; a sequencing error may be responsible. The V gene is TRBV4-3, the J gene TRBJ1-6; TRBD1 is a possible D gene (5 bases). CDR1 is LGHNA and CDR2 is YSLEER in the germline V gene. CDR3 length: 15 amino acids. The CDR3 spells CASSEDEGNNSPLHF. CDR3 sequence (DNA): TGCGCCAGCAGCGAAGACGAGGGGAACAATTCACCCCTCCACTTT.

The gene calls are TRBV5-1 and TRBJ2-2; D is perhaps TRBD1 (6 bases). CDR1 and CDR2 (germline): SGHRS, YFSETQ. V lost 0 bases, J lost 7 bases, and 10 bases lay in between. CDR3 length: 14 residues. CDR3 coding DNA: TGCGCCAGCAGCTTGGAGTCAGGGGACGGGGAGCTGTTTTTT. It yields the protein CASSLESGDGELFF. Complete variable domain (other parts from reference TRBV5-1 and TRBJ2-2): KAGVTQTPRYLIKTRGQQVTLSCSPISGHRSVSWYQQTPGQGLQFLFEYFSETQRNKGNFPGRFSGRQFSNSRSEMNVSTLELGDSALYLCASSLESGDGELFFGEGSRLTVL.